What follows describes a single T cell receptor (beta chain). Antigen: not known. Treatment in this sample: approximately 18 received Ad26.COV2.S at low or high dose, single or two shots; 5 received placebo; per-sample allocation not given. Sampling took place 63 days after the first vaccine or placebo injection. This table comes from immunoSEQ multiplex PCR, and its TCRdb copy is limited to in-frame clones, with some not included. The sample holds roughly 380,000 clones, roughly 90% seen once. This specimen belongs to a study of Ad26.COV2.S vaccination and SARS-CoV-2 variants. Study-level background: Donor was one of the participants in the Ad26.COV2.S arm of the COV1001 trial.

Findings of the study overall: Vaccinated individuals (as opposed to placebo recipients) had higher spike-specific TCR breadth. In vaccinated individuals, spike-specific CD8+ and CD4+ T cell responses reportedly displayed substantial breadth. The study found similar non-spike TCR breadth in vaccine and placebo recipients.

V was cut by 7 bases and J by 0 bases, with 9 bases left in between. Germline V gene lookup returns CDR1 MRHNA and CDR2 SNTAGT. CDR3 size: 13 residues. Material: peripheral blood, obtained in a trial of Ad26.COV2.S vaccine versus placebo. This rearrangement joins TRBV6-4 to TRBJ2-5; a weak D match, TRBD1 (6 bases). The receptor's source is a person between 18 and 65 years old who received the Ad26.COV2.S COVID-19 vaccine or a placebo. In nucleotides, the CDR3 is TGTGCCAGCATTGGGGGCAACCAAGAGACCCAGTACTTC. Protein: CASIGGNQETQYF.